The T cell receptor (beta chain) described here comes from a study of blood T cell repertoires in COVID-19 (dated by TCRdb to 2020 to 2022). For the wider study: Samples from collaborators originated in the United States, Italy and Spain and spanned both the acute and convalescent phases of COVID-19. A de-identified subject ID, COVID-19 status, age in years and sex were almost always included in the sample metadata. Samples were obtained from the ongoing ImmuneRACE study (first 160 participants) and from 1,200 or so subjects provided by 6 global collaborators. The dataset comprised deeply sampled blood TCRbeta repertoires from subjects exposed to, actively infected with, or recovered from COVID-19. The material from the prospective study consisted of cDNA or gDNA derived from T cells, B-cell-depleted T cells, or PBMCs. Where HLA class I and class II types were available, the types were taken from metadata supplied by the sample provider, not from assay-based typing. The repertoires were released in a freely available public database intended as a resource for research on the immune response to SARS-CoV-2. What the research found in general, with its limitations: The amount of clinical and demographic metadata varied by source and participant and was provided uncurated.

The immunoSEQ Assay, a bias-controlled multiplex PCR, was used to amplify TCRbeta CDR3 regions from genomic DNA. The original methods were these. The number of nucleated cells in each sample was estimated from the amplification of reference gene primers within the assay. To quantify the absolute abundance of each unique TCRbeta CDR3 rearrangement, sequence reads were collapsed and filtered. Productive Simpson clonality was computed per sample as the square root of Simpson's diversity index over productive rearrangements. TCRdb took this table from immuneACCESS and kept in-frame rearrangements with V and J called. Such tables lack part of the clones; where checked against another copy, unresolved V genes explain under half of the gap, and the rest is unexplained. The V and J calls and clone size come from that table; D and trimming were worked out from the DNA. The sample records 84,000 or so clones, about 73% of which are singletons. The ten largest clonotypes hold roughly 38% of the sample.

This clone has more than one count but fewer than ten. Its cognate antigen has yet to be identified. No per-base quality is available; no much larger clone lies one base away. The germline V gene supplies CDR1 MGHRA and CDR2 YSYEKL. The germline V and J ends show losses of 3 bases and 6 bases respectively, and no gene match explains 6 bases of the junction. There are 16 amino acids in the CDR3, from cysteine to phenylalanine inclusive. This entry keeps only the CDR3 DNA: 48 bases, framed from base 1. One collaborating source in Seattle enrolled patients during active infection and followed them longitudinally through the course of disease. Collaborating institutions collected whole blood in K2EDTA tubes following their own protocols. Collaborator samples were shipped for TCRbeta analysis as frozen whole blood, isolated PBMCs, or DNA extracted from either sample type.

The sample taken for sequencing was peripheral blood. The V and J genes are TRBV4-1 and TRBJ2-3; TRBD2 fits 13 bases in the junction. This receptor was obtained from a man in his 60s with COVID-19, enrolled during active disease. The CDR3 region reads CASSQGGTSGKDTQYF. The DNA sequence follows: TGCGCCAGCAGCCAGGGGGGGACTAGCGGGAAGGATACGCAGTATTTT.